Sequencing of this T cell receptor (beta chain) was carried out in a study of breast tumors, draining lymph nodes, adjacent tissues. MiXCR, applied by TCRdb to the multiplex PCR reads, yields one record per CDR3 protein. This sample has around 230,000 distinct CDR3 sequences, with 30% to 35% found just once. This clonotype was detected a few times. The germline CDR1 and CDR2 sequences are SGHNT and YYREEE (reference sequence). This CDR3 region has 13 residues. The ends were cut back, 6 bases at V and 3 bases at J, with 11 bases in the middle. Samples came from axillary lymph nodes draining the breast cancer.

Input material: axillary lymph node tissue. The receptor's source is a female donor with breast cancer. Some clones in this sample may be carry-over from other donors' samples. The rearrangement links TRBV5-4 to TRBJ2-3; D not certain. CDR3 in DNA: TGTGCCAGCATACAGCCTAATACAGATACGCAGTATTTT. It is translated as CASIQPNTDTQYF.